Shown below are 23 T cell receptor beta chains from a single sample sequenced in a study of tissue T cells after allogeneic stem cell transplantation. Measured with immunoSEQ multiplex PCR; TCRdb has only the in-frame clones, and not every one. The sample contains under 2,000 clones, around 75% of which appear only once. Material: tissue from the stomach, obtained at autopsy. These receptors came from an older female donor with lung cancer.

The V call is TRBV9, the J call TRBJ1-4, with TRBD1 matching 9 bases. CDR1 is SGDLS and CDR2 is YYNGEE in the germline V gene. J was trimmed by 6 bases and V by 3 bases; bases with no gene match: 6. The CDR3 spans 15 residues. The CDR3 spells CASSDGTGRHEKLFF. The CDR3 nucleotides read TGTGCCAGCAGCGATGGGACAGGGAGGCATGAAAAACTGTTTTTT.

This clone counts as large (0.1 to 1%). The chain couples TRBV27 to TRBJ1-5; 7 positions match TRBD1. The V segment lost 3 bases and the J segment 7 bases; nucleotides outside the gene matches: 3. The CDR3 is 13 residues long. The germline gives CDR1 MNHEY, CDR2 SMNVEV (reference sequence). The CDR3 bases are TGTGCCAGCAGTTTTGGGGGACAGCAGCCCCAGCATTTT. Protein sequence: CASSFGGQQPQHF.

The V and J genes are TRBV10-2 and TRBJ2-1, with D unclear. In germline, CDR1 is WSHSY, CDR2 SAAADI. This CDR3 spans 14 amino acids. Trimming removed 3 bases at V and 0 bases at J, with 6 bases between. The CDR3 sequence: CASSDILSYNEQFF. The CDR3 coding sequence is TGCGCCAGCAGTGATATCCTCTCCTACAATGAGCAGTTCTTC.

V is TRBV2 and J is TRBJ1-2; D gene uncertain. This CDR3 region has 11 residues. V gave up 7 bases and J gave up 0 bases, with 3 bases separating them. Germline V gives CDR1 SNHLY, CDR2 FYNNEI. CDR3 sequence (DNA): TGTGCCAGCACGCCTAACTATGGCTACACCTTC. It translates to CASTPNYGYTF.

The rearrangement links TRBV6-5 to TRBJ2-6; maybe TRBD1 (6 bases). V lost 6 bases and J lost 2, with 11 bases in between. Germline V CDR1 and CDR2: MNHEY, SVGAGI. CDR3 length: 15 amino acids. This CDR3 is CASRPGETGANVLTF. The CDR3 bases are TGTGCCAGCAGGCCAGGGGAAACTGGGGCCAACGTCCTGACTTTC.

There are a few counts of this clone. V and J are TRBV7-2 and TRBJ1-5, with 12 positions matching TRBD1. This CDR3 has 17 residues. V was pared by 5 bases and J by 2 bases, with 7 bases of the junction left unmatched. Germline V lookup: CDR1 SGHTA, CDR2 FQGNSA. DNA of the CDR3: TGTGCCAGCAGCACGGGACAGGGGGCGCCTCGCAATCAGCCCCAGCATTTT. It yields the protein CASSTGQGAPRNQPQHF.

The chain has TRBV6-5 and TRBJ1-5; perhaps TRBD1 as D (5 bases). This CDR3 is 13 amino acids long. Per germline, CDR1 MNHEY and CDR2 SVGAGI. V lost 6 bases and J 5 bases, leaving 11 bases between the germline ends. CDR3 nucleotide sequence: TGTGCCAGCAGGGCTGGGGCCTATCAGCCCCAGCATTTT. Translated, it gives CASRAGAYQPQHF.

This clone came up a few times. This chain joins TRBV6-5 and TRBJ2-3, with 11 positions matching TRBD2. CDR1 MNHEY and CDR2 SVGAGI come from the germline V gene. The CDR3 is made up of 14 amino acids. CDR3 sequence (DNA): TGTGCTGTTAGGGGGACTAGCGGAACAAATACGCAGTATTTT. Amino acid sequence: CAVRGTSGTNTQYF.

About this clone: The junction departs from the called germline gene at one end, perhaps through a read error. V usage is TRBV6-5 and J usage is TRBJ2-1; 8 nucleotides align to TRBD2. CDR3 length equals 15 residues. CDR1 is MNHEY and CDR2 is SVGAGI in the germline V gene. DNA of the CDR3: TGTGCCTGCAGCCCCGGCCGGGGGGGACACAATGAGCAGTTCTTC. It codes for CACSPGRGGHNEQFF.

This clone was seen more than once but under ten times. V is TRBV10-3 and J is TRBJ2-3; the match to TRBD2 covers 7 bases. V shed 4 bases and J 6 bases; nucleotides not matched to a gene: 4. CDR3 length equals 13 residues. CDR1 ENHRY and CDR2 SYGVKD come from the germline V gene. The CDR3 reads CAISVRGVDTQYF. CDR3 coding DNA: TGTGCCATCAGTGTACGGGGGGTGGATACGCAGTATTTT.

This clone appeared a single time. This chain links TRBV9 with TRBJ2-3; D unresolved. This CDR3 region has 13 residues. Germline-derived CDR1 and CDR2 are SGDLS and YYNGEE. V was clipped by 1 base and J by 1 base, with 4 bases between them. CDR3 sequence reads: CASSVRGTDTQYF. DNA for the CDR3: TGTGCCAGCAGCGTAAGGGGCACAGATACGCAGTATTTT.

This clone is termed large. The junction departs from the called germline gene at one end, perhaps through a read error. The chain links TRBV3-1 (or the pseudogene TRBV3-2) to TRBJ2-1, with D hard to call. The CDR3 runs 15 residues. Germline CDR1 reads LGHDT; CDR2 reads YNNKEL (reference sequence). CDR3 protein: CASSPQDDSSNEQFF. In DNA form, the CDR3 reads TGTGCCAGCAGCCCCCAGGACGATTCCTCCAATGAGCAGTTCTTC.

This clone was detected only once. This chain connects TRBV19 to TRBJ1-6, with 7 bases aligning to TRBD1. CDR3 size: 16 residues. V dropped 5 bases and J dropped 4; count of bases not matched to a gene: 8. Germline V lookup: CDR1 LNHDA, CDR2 SQIVND (reference sequence). The CDR3 coding sequence is TGTGCCAGTAGTTCCCGGGCAGGGGGTTATAATTCACCCCTCCACTTT. It is translated as CASSSRAGGYNSPLHF.

This sequence joins TRBV7-2 and TRBJ2-6; D is undetermined. The CDR3 totals 15 residues. Germline loops: CDR1 SGHTA, CDR2 FQGNSA. Trimming removed 5 bases from V and 2 bases from J, with 10 bases in between. The CDR3 DNA follows: TGTGCCAGCAGCCCCGCCGGCACTGGGGCCAACGTCCTGACTTTC. It is translated as CASSPAGTGANVLTF.

V gene TRBV18 combines with J gene TRBJ1-4; the D gene is possibly TRBD1 (5 bases). CDR1 is KGHSH, CDR2 LQKENI, per germline. The length of the CDR3 is 16 residues. The V and J ends lost 6 bases and 2 bases respectively, with 16 bases between them. CDR3 sequence: CASSPRGGGTNEKLFF. The DNA for the CDR3 is TGTGCCAGCTCCCCCCGTGGGGGGGGGACTAATGAAAAACTGTTTTTT.

The V gene is TRBV10-3, the J gene TRBJ1-2; D possibly corresponds to TRBD1 (5 bases). The CDR3 runs 14 residues. The germline V gene has CDR1 ENHRY and CDR2 SYGVKD. Trimming left V 4 bases short and J 1 base short, with 10 bases between. The CDR3 spells CAISVGGINYGYTF. Here the CDR3 DNA reads TGTGCCATCAGTGTGGGGGGGATTAACTATGGCTACACCTTC.

This clone was detected once. The chain joins TRBV7-2 to TRBJ2-7; 10 bases map to TRBD2. The trim removed 4 bases at V and 4 bases at J, leaving 7 bases unmatched. Germline assignment: CDR1 SGHTA and CDR2 FQGNSA. The CDR3 loop spans 15 amino acids. CDR3 DNA: TGTGCCAGCAGCTCGTCTACTAGCGGGGTTTACGAGCAGTACTTC. Its translation: CASSSSTSGVYEQYF.

The chain has TRBV7-8 and TRBJ1-2; 10 nucleotides line up with TRBD1. The germline V gene has CDR1 SGHVS and CDR2 FQNEAQ. The V and J ends lost 5 bases and 9 bases, in that order; junction bases with no gene match: 12. The CDR3 contains 15 residues. The CDR3 DNA is TGTGCCAGCAGCCGAGGGACAGGGGATGTTAGGCGCTACACCTTC. It codes for CASSRGTGDVRRYTF.

By sample fraction, this clone is large (0.1 to 1%). The rearrangement links TRBV25-1 to TRBJ2-7; D may be TRBD2 (5 bases). The CDR3 extends over 12 amino acids. Germline-derived CDR1 and CDR2 are MGHDK and SYGVNS. Between the trimmed V and J ends, which lost 7 bases and 3 bases, there was a span of 10 bases. In DNA form, the CDR3 reads TGTGCCAGCAAACTAGAGGGCTACGAGCAGTACTTC. Translating gives CASKLEGYEQYF.

The rearrangement links TRBV6-4 to TRBJ1-1; D not certain. This CDR3 contains 17 residues. Trimming pared 0 bases from V and 0 bases from J, leaving 14 bases between. Germline-derived CDR1 and CDR2 are MRHNA and SNTAGT. CDR3 sequence (DNA): TGTGCCAGCAGTGACTCGAGTTCTGGCTGGATGAACACTGAAGCTTTCTTT. Protein product: CASSDSSSGWMNTEAFF.

The chain uses TRBV13 and TRBJ2-5; D is perhaps TRBD1 (6 bases). The CDR3 has 14 amino acids. The germline CDR1 and CDR2 sequences are PRHDT and FYEKMQ (reference sequence). The V gene lost 5 bases and the J gene lost 3 bases, with 13 bases spanning the gap. DNA of the CDR3: TGTGCCAGCAGCCTCAACAGGGTCAAAGAGACCCAGTACTTC. Protein sequence: CASSLNRVKETQYF.

This clone is labeled large. The rearrangement links TRBV2 to TRBJ1-2; the match to TRBD1 covers 12 bases. V gave up 9 bases and J gave up 5 bases; unmatched junction bases: 7. In germline, CDR1 is SNHLY, CDR2 FYNNEI. This CDR3 comprises 14 residues. The CDR3 here is CASSGTGGKYGYTF. CDR3 coding DNA: TGTGCCAGTTCCGGGACAGGGGGCAAATATGGCTACACCTTC.

The chain uses TRBV11-2 and TRBJ2-2; tentatively, D is TRBD2 (5 bases). V lost 10 bases and J lost 7, with 13 bases in between. Germline CDR1 SGHAT, CDR2 FQNNGV. The CDR3 length is 12 residues. CDR3 region: CATPGAGGELFF. The CDR3 DNA follows: TGTGCCACCCCGGGCGCGGGCGGGGAGCTGTTTTTT.